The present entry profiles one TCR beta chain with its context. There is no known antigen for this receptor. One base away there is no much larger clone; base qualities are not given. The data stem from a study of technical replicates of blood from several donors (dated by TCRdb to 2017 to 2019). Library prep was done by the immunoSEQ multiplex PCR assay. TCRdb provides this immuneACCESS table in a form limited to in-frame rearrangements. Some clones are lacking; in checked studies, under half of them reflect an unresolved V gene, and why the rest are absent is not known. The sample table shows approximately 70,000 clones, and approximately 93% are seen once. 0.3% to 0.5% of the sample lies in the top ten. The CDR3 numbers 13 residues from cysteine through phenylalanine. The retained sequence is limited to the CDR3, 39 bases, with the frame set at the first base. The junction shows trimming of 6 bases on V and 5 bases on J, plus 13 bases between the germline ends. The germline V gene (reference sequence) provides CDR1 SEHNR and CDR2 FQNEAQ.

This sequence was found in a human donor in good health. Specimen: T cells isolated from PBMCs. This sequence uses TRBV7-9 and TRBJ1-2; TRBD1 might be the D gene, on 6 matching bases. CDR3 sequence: CASRRRQAYGYTF. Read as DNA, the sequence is TGTGCCAGCAGGCGAAGACAGGCGTATGGCTACACCTTC.